The source of this T cell receptor beta chain is a study of CXCR3-negative and CXCR3-positive naive CD8 T cells. Each TRB cDNA library was prepared by 5' RACE (with UMI labels). Using the 5' RACE reads, TCRdb records one entry per CDR3 protein without DNA. This table lists roughly 86,000 distinct CDR3 sequences. This CDR3 has 15 amino acids. Per the germline V gene, CDR1 is SGHTA and CDR2 is FQGNSA. A word on this clonotype: Its antigen is not identified.

Study-level points and caveats: Naive CXCR3-negative and CXCR3-positive cells had similar TRBV-TRBJ usage; memory differed.

The sample consisted of naive CXCR3- CD8+ T cells from blood. The subset here: CD45RO-CCR7+CD27+CD95- naive CD8+ T cells lacking CXCR3 (TNR3-). This sequence joins TRBV7-2 and TRBJ2-7; the D gene TCRdb calls, TRBD2, cannot be checked with no DNA. The receptor was derived from a human donor in good health. Some clones in this sample may be carry-over from other donors' samples. The CDR3 sequence is CASSQSLRGSYEQYF.